The next 2 T cell receptor beta chains were all read from a single sample in a study of blood T cell repertoires in COVID-19. Some clones are missing from TCRdb's copy, which holds only in-frame ones; the method was immunoSEQ multiplex PCR. Here the sample spans about 440,000 clones, around 89% being singletons. Sequencing used peripheral blood. The receptors come from a woman aged 25-40 years with acute or convalescent COVID-19.

The V and J genes are TRBV5-4 and TRBJ2-3; TRBD2 is a possible D gene (7 bases). CDR1 and CDR2 (germline): SGHNT, YYREEE (reference sequence). This CDR3 has 16 amino acids. V was cut by 0 bases and J by 5 bases, with 16 bases left in between. DNA for the CDR3: TGTGCCAGCAGCTTGGCCTGGGCGGGGGCTATAGATACGCAGTATTTT. Translation: CASSLAWAGAIDTQYF.

The chain links TRBV5-1 to TRBJ2-1; D is undetermined. V dropped 4 bases and J dropped 5 bases, with 19 bases sitting between them. CDR1 is SGHRS, CDR2 YFSETQ, per germline. The CDR3 totals 16 residues. DNA for the CDR3: TGCGCCAGCAGCCGTACCCGGGTCCAACCCCACAATGAGCAGTTCTTC. This sequence encodes CASSRTRVQPHNEQFF.